This TCR beta chain was found in a study of cytomegalovirus exposure and HLA in healthy donors. Findings and caveats of the study: No immune exposure information besides CMV serostatus was available. In vitro experiments confirmed that three CMV-associated chains were specific for CMV antigens. A later analysis reportedly identified an Asian-associated ancestry cluster as carrying fewer N-insertions than the approximately 670-donor mean.

Trimming took off 8 bases at V and 5 bases at J, with 21 bases between the two ends. CDR1 is MNHEY, CDR2 SMNVEV, per germline (reference sequence). The CDR3 sequence is 15 residues long. Researchers ran the PCR with 60 Vbeta and 13 Jbeta primers. Repertoires were generated with immunoSEQ multiplex PCR, while TCRdb's copy carries only in-frame clones and drops some. This repertoire includes 45,000 to 65,000 clones. Details on this clone: Its antigen remains unidentified.

The source is a man aged 18 to 29 in good health and CMV-seropositive. The source material was PBMCs. The chain joins TRBV27 to TRBJ2-5; perhaps TRBD2 as D (6 bases). CDR3 protein: CASRRPGTHGETQYF. In nucleotides, the CDR3 is TGTGCCAGCCGCCGGCCCGGGACTCACGGGGAGACCCAGTACTTC.